This T cell receptor (beta chain) was observed in a study of chemoradiotherapy in HPV16-positive cancers. To note about this clone: What it recognizes is unknown.

With 2 bases clipped from V and 2 bases from J, the junction kept 14 bases outside the gene matches. The CDR3 runs 18 residues. Germline CDR1 is KGHSH and CDR2 is LQKENI. Study-level results: In HPV16-positive patients, HPV-responsive T-cell expansion tracked better recurrence-free survival.

Libraries were prepared by immunoSEQ multiplex PCR; TCRdb keeps only in-frame clonotypes and omits some of them. The sample has 15,000 to 20,000 clones, roughly 80% seen once. This sample was gathered from a patient who underwent chemoradiotherapy. The chain couples TRBV18 to TRBJ1-2; TRBD1 agrees at 7 bases. The clonotype comes from a human donor with HPV-associated anogenital cancer. CDR3 bases: TGTGCCAGCTCACCAAGCCGGAACCCGGGACAGCAAAACTATGGCTACACCTTC. Protein product: CASSPSRNPGQQNYGYTF.